Listed here is a single T cell receptor beta chain. The data were taken from a study of shared clonotypes between healthy human individuals. Naive CD8 isolation took CD45RO-negative cells positively selected for CCR7 and excluded terminally differentiated effector memory CD45RA+ cells. Some clones are missing from TCRdb's copy, which holds only in-frame ones; the method was immunoSEQ multiplex PCR. Among about 1.9 million clones listed, 85% to 95% were seen once. Between the trimmed V and J ends, which lost 3 bases and 6 bases, there was a span of 22 bases. The CDR3 contains 17 residues. Germline V CDR1 and CDR2: SGDLS, YYNGEE.

The TCR sequence derives from a man aged 18 to 35 in good health. Some clones in this sample may be carry-over from other donors' samples. Sequenced input: naive CD8+ T cells from PBMCs. The rearrangement uses TRBV9 and TRBJ1-5; weak D call: TRBD1 (5 bases). The CDR3 here is CASSALGVRVGSQPQHF. The DNA for the CDR3 is TGTGCCAGCAGCGCCTTGGGAGTCAGGGTGGGAAGTCAGCCCCAGCATTTT.